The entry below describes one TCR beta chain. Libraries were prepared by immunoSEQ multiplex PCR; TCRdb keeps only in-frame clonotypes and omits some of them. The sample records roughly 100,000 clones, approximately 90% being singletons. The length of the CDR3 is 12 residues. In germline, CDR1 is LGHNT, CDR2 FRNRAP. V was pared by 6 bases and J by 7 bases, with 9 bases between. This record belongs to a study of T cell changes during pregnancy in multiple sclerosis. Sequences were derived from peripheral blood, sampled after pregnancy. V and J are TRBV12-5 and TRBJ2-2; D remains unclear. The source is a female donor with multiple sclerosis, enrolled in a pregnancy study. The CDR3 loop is CASGLSVGELFF. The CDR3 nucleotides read TGTGCTAGTGGCCTCTCGGTCGGGGAGCTGTTTTTT. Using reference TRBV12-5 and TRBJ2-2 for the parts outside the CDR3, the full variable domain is DARVTQTPRHKVTEMGQEVTMRCQPILGHNTVFWYRQTMMQGLELLAYFRNRAPLDDSGMPKDRFSAEMPDATLATLKIQPSEPRDSAVYFCASGLSVGELFFGEGSRLTVL.